This T cell receptor (beta chain) derives from a study of OX40 agonist ivuxolimab in advanced cancers. In the study overall: The costimulatory receptor OX40 (CD134) was targeted by ivuxolimab, a fully human IgG2 agonistic monoclonal antibody. Intravenous ivuxolimab was administered to patients every 2 weeks at six dose levels: 0.01, 0.1, 0.3, 1.5, 3 and 10 mg/kg. Of the 50 to 55 dose-escalation patients, hepatocellular carcinoma was present in approximately 20, melanoma in about 15, renal cell carcinoma in 9 and head and neck cancer in 9. A male proportion of almost 85% and a mean age of about 60 years, ranging from 23 to 79, were recorded for the dose-escalation cohort. Prior anti-PD-1, anti-PD-L1 or anti-CTLA-4 therapy was permitted, and about 40% of dose-escalation patients had received checkpoint inhibitors. Three dose-escalation patients achieved partial responses, one with hepatocellular carcinoma and two with cutaneous melanoma. The purpose of peripheral TCRbeta sequencing was to test whether ivuxolimab changed TCR sequence diversity and led to clonal T-cell expansion. The monotherapy dose-escalation portion (N ≈ 57 patients) of the phase I ivuxolimab trial is reported in the paper.

To sequence the TCRbeta CDR3 region, genomic DNA was isolated from the sorted cells. The immunoSEQ Assay was used to sequence the TCRbeta CDR3 regions. TCRdb's version of the immuneACCESS table is confined to in-frame rearrangements and falls short of the full clone set. An unresolved V gene accounts for under half of the shortfall where checked; the remainder is of unknown origin. This sample comprises about 53,000 clones, approximately 90% of them detected only once. Approximately 1.6% of the sample comes from the top ten. From the cysteine through the phenylalanine, the CDR3 covers 14 amino acids. Of all the DNA, just the CDR3 is kept, 42 bases in frame from base 1. CDR1 and CDR2 (KGHSH, LQKENI) derive from the germline V gene. Between the V and J ends, shortened by 4 bases and 2 bases respectively, the junction contains 9 bases. As for this clone: The antigen it binds to is not known. The input lacks base qualities; no much larger clone sits a single base away.

The trial excluded patients who had a history of autoimmune disease or who were on systemic immunosuppression. Peripheral blood for TCR sequencing was drawn from every dose cohort at baseline, at cycle 4 day 1 and at cycle 7 day 1. Samples were obtained from an open-label, multicenter, first-in-human phase I dose-escalation trial of ivuxolimab. Adults with locally advanced or metastatic head and neck squamous cell, hepatocellular, melanoma or renal cell carcinoma were enrolled in the trial. Before TCR sequencing, CD4+ T cells and CD8+ T cells were sorted from peripheral blood as separate populations. What the study reported, not specific to this receptor: Which antigens the clonally expanded peripheral T cells were specific for was not determined. In the 0.1-3.0 mg/kg groups, partial responders were among the patients with the lowest normalized peripheral clonal expansion, particularly in CD8+ T cells. On average, CD8+ T cells showed more expanded clones than CD4+ T cells after ivuxolimab. At doses of 0.1 to 3.0 mg/kg, clonal expansion of both CD4+ and CD8+ T cells in blood was seen between baseline and week 6. Low levels of normalized T-cell clonal expansion were also seen in some patients who did not respond.

Sequenced material: CD4+ or CD8+ T cells sorted from blood, taken in a trial of the OX40 agonist ivuxolimab. The TCR was taken from an adult with an advanced solid tumor such as melanoma, head and neck, liver or kidney cancer. The rearrangement combines TRBV18 with TRBJ1-3; the D gene is possibly TRBD1, with 5 bases matching. For the CDR3, the sequence is CASSLGLTGNTIYF. The sequenced DNA is TGTGCCAGCTCACTGGGACTGACTGGAAACACCATATATTTT.